The present TCR beta chain was sequenced within a study of blood T cells in healthy people across ages. Primed by a sample-barcoded 5' primer and a J-beta primer mix, a second PCR proceeded for 7 to 11 cycles. Every molecule of cDNA carried a tag from a template-switch adaptor with 12 random nucleotides. TCRdb reprocessed the 5' RACE reads with MiXCR, giving one entry per CDR3 protein. The sample has about 680,000 distinct CDR3 sequences; 49% are singletons. The germline CDR1 and CDR2 sequences are SGHTA and FQGNSA. The CDR3 contains 14 residues. Trimming took 8 bases from V and 7 from J, leaving 17 bases between them.

The chain employs TRBV7-2 and TRBJ1-4; D ambiguous. This receptor was taken from a woman between 55 and 75 years old in good health. The material sequenced was blood. The CDR3 DNA sequence: TGTGCCAGCTCCCCAGGAGGGAGTGGTGAAAAACTGTTTTTT. It encodes CASSPGGSGEKLFF.